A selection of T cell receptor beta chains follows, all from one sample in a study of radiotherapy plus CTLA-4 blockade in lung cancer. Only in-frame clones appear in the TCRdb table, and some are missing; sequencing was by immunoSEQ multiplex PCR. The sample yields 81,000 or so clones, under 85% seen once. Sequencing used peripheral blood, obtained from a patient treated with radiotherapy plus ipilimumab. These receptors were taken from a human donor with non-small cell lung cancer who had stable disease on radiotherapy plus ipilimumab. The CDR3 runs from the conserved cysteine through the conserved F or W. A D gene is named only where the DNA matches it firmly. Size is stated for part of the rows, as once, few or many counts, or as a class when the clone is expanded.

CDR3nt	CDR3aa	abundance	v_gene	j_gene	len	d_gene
TGCGCCAGCAGCTTAGCGGGGGGGACCCTCCGGGTGGAGAATGAGCAGTTCTTC	CASSLAGGTLRVENEQFF	NA	TRBV5-1	TRBJ2-1	18	TRBD2
TGTGCCAGCAGTTTGTACAGGGGGCGCGAAAAACTGTTTTTT	CASSLYRGREKLFF	NA	TRBV2	TRBJ1-4	14	TRBD1
TGTGCCACCTCGACTAGCAGGTTCGAGACCCAGTACTTC	CATSTSRFETQYF	NA	TRBV18	TRBJ2-5	13	TRBD2
TGTGCCAGCAGCTCCCTTAGCGGGGGGGCAGATACGCAGTATTTT	CASSSLSGGADTQYF	NA	TRBV7-3	TRBJ2-3	15	TRBD2
TGCGCCAGCAGTGAGTCCGGGGGCAGGGGTACGCAGTATTTT	CASSESGGRGTQYF	NA	TRBV10-2	TRBJ2-3	14	NA
TGCGCCAGCAGCTTGGACGGGGGGGCCTACAATGAGCAGTTCTTC	CASSLDGGAYNEQFF	NA	TRBV5-1	TRBJ2-1	15	TRBD2
TGTGCCAGCAGTTCCGGGACAGGAGTCTACGAGCAGTACTTC	CASSSGTGVYEQYF	NA	TRBV2	TRBJ2-7	14	TRBD1
TGTGCCAGCAGTGTCCCGGGACTAGCCCCACCTAGCTCCTACAATGAGCAGTTCTTC	CASSVPGLAPPSSYNEQFF	NA	TRBV2	TRBJ2-1	19	TRBD2
TGCGCCAGCAGGGACAGGTGGGATTCGACTTTTGGAGATACGCAGTATTTT	CASRDRWDSTFGDTQYF	NA	TRBV23-1	TRBJ2-3	17	TRBD1
TGTGCCAGCAGTCCAGCCGGGACAGGGGGTGGTGAGCAGTACTTC	CASSPAGTGGGEQYF	NA	TRBV28	TRBJ2-5	15	TRBD1
TGTGCCAGCAGCTTAGGGGACAGGGTGAATGAGCAGTTCTTC	CASSLGDRVNEQFF	NA	TRBV7-3	TRBJ2-1	14	TRBD1
TGTGCCAGCAGCCCAGGAGGGGCAGGGGGCGTCGACGAGCAGTACTTC	CASSPGGAGGVDEQYF	NA	TRBV11-2	TRBJ2-7	16	TRBD1
TGTGCCAGTAGTCCATGGGGCGGAGCGGCTGAAGCTTTCTTT	CASSPWGGAAEAFF	NA	TRBV19	TRBJ1-1	14	NA
TGTGCCAGCAGCTACAAGCGGGGGATGGCAGATACGCAGTATTTT	CASSYKRGMADTQYF	NA	TRBV7-3	TRBJ2-3	15	TRBD2
TGTGCCAGCAGTTTTAGACTGGCCGGACTCCGGAGCTCCTACAATGAGCAGTTCTTC	CASSFRLAGLRSSYNEQFF	few	TRBV28	TRBJ2-1	19	NA
TGTGCCAGCAGTTTATTACGGTCGGGACTGGGAACTGAAGCTTTCTTT	CASSLLRSGLGTEAFF	once	TRBV27	TRBJ1-1	16	NA
TGTGCCAGCAGCCGCGATTTAGCTAATTGGCATCATCAGCCCCAGCATTTT	CASSRDLANWHHQPQHF	NA	TRBV21-1	TRBJ1-5	17	NA
TGTGCCAGTAAAGGGATCGGACAGTTCTATGGCTACACCTTC	CASKGIGQFYGYTF	NA	TRBV19	TRBJ1-2	14	NA
TGTGCCAGCAGTGAAGTAGACGCTGGGGCAGATACGCAGTATTTT	CASSEVDAGADTQYF	NA	TRBV6-4	TRBJ2-3	15	NA
TGTGCCAGCAGTTTACGACAGGGGGTGCGTACTGAAGCTTTCTTT	CASSLRQGVRTEAFF	NA	TRBV28	TRBJ1-1	15	TRBD1
TGTGCCAGCAGCTTAGCGGGACAGGGAGGGAATCAGCCCCAGCATTTT	CASSLAGQGGNQPQHF	NA	TRBV7-2	TRBJ1-5	16	TRBD1
TGTGCCAGTAACCCGACAGGGGTTTCCGCAGTGGGTGGCTACACCTTC	CASNPTGVSAVGGYTF	NA	TRBV19	TRBJ1-2	16	TRBD1
TGCGCCAGCAGCTTGATAGCTACTGCAGGTGAGCAGTTCTTC	CASSLIATAGEQFF	once	TRBV5-1	TRBJ2-1	14	NA
TGTGCCAGCGGAATTAGCCTTGCGGGAGAGGGAGATGAGCAGTTCTTC	CASGISLAGEGDEQFF	NA	TRBV27	TRBJ2-1	16	TRBD2
TGTGCCACCTCCCGGGCGATAGGGGAGGACTATGGCTACACCTTC	CATSRAIGEDYGYTF	few	TRBV27	TRBJ1-2	15	NA
TGCGCCAGCAGACAGGACAGGGGAGGTGAAAAACTGTTTTTT	CASRQDRGGEKLFF	once	TRBV5-1	TRBJ1-4	14	TRBD1
TGTGCCAGCAGTTACAACTCGGCAACTAATGAAAAACTGTTTTTT	CASSYNSATNEKLFF	NA	TRBV6-6	TRBJ1-4	15	NA
TGCGCCAGCGTGCCCGGGACTAGCGGGAGGTCCGACTACGAGCAGTACTTC	CASVPGTSGRSDYEQYF	NA	TRBV10-2	TRBJ2-7	17	TRBD2
TGTGCCAGCAGAGCTTTCGGTGGCTACACCTTC	CASRAFGGYTF	few	TRBV28	TRBJ1-2	11	NA
TGTGCCAGCAGTACCCCGACGCGGGGGTTCCCCTACGAGCAGTACTTC	CASSTPTRGFPYEQYF	NA	TRBV27	TRBJ2-7	16	TRBD2
TGTGCCAGCTCACCAAGGCCCCACGGGTCCGGGGAGCTGTTTTTT	CASSPRPHGSGELFF	NA	TRBV18	TRBJ2-2	15	NA
TGTGCCATCAGTGACACTCCTTCCGGGGTACTAGCGGGTTTCAATGAGCAGTTCTTC	CAISDTPSGVLAGFNEQFF	NA	TRBV10-3	TRBJ2-1	19	TRBD2
TGTGCCAGCAGCTTACCCAACACAGATACGCAGTATTTT	CASSLPNTDTQYF	NA	TRBV7-6	TRBJ2-3	13	NA
TGTGCCAGCAGTGAACTTGGGGGGACAGAAGGGACCCAGTACTTC	CASSELGGTEGTQYF	NA	TRBV6-1	TRBJ2-5	15	NA
TGTGCCAGCAGAAGCCTTATCGCTGAAGCTTTCTTT	CASRSLIAEAFF	NA	TRBV6-1	TRBJ1-1	12	NA
TGTGCCAGCAGCTTAGTCCTCCCTCAGGGGCGATTCACCGGGGAGCTGTTTTTT	CASSLVLPQGRFTGELFF	NA	TRBV7-6	TRBJ2-2	18	NA
TGTGCCACCAGCTATGGACTTTACTCCTACGAGCAGTACTTC	CATSYGLYSYEQYF	few	TRBV15	TRBJ2-7	14	NA
TGTGCCAGCTCCCGACAGGCCAATCAGCCCCAGCATTTT	CASSRQANQPQHF	NA	TRBV18	TRBJ1-5	13	NA
TGTGCCAGCAACAAGGGAGGGGGAAACACAGATACGCAGTATTTT	CASNKGGGNTDTQYF	NA	TRBV7-3	TRBJ2-3	15	NA
TGTGCCAGCAGTTTTTCCGGACGGTCCTACGAGCAGTACTTC	CASSFSGRSYEQYF	once	TRBV28	TRBJ2-7	14	NA
TGCGCCAGCAGCTCTGACCAGGGGACTGGAAACACCATATATTTT	CASSSDQGTGNTIYF	NA	TRBV5-1	TRBJ1-3	15	NA
TGCGCCAGCAGCCTGGGGCTAACCCTCCCGGACACTGAAGCTTTCTTT	CASSLGLTLPDTEAFF	NA	TRBV5-1	TRBJ1-1	16	NA
TGCAGCATCGATCGGGGGGTGGCCGGGGAGCTGTTTTTT	CSIDRGVAGELFF	NA	TRBV29-1	TRBJ2-2	13	TRBD2
TGTGCCAGTCAACAGGGGCCCCGAAACACCATATATTTT	CASQQGPRNTIYF	few	TRBV7-6	TRBJ1-3	13	TRBD1
TGCGCCAGCAGCCCCCTGGGGGTAGCGGGGCTTATCTACAATGAGCAGTTCTTC	CASSPLGVAGLIYNEQFF	NA	TRBV5-1	TRBJ2-1	18	TRBD2
TGCGCCAGCAGCACTCGACAGGGTAAAGGGGAGACCCAGTACTTC	CASSTRQGKGETQYF	NA	TRBV5-1	TRBJ2-5	15	TRBD1
TGCGCCAGCAGCTCCTACCAGGGGGGTGAGCAGTACTTC	CASSSYQGGEQYF	few	TRBV5-1	TRBJ2-7	13	NA
TGTGCCAGCAGCCAAGTCAGCGGGAGTGGTCGCGAGCAGTACTTC	CASSQVSGSGREQYF	NA	TRBV14	TRBJ2-7	15	TRBD2